Ten or more counts support the clone carrying this TCR beta chain. What it binds is unknown. Researchers built TCR beta libraries using quantitative 5'-RACE with molecular barcodes. TCRdb passed the 5' RACE reads through MiXCR, listing each CDR3 protein once. This table holds approximately 240,000 distinct CDR3 sequences, about 11% found once. The data stem from a study of CD8 T cells in ankylosing spondylitis. Study results and limitations: From matched ankylosing spondylitis synovial fluid, disease-linked clones were reportedly recovered at significantly enriched levels. Eight or nine highly homologous variants made up a TCR beta motif that seemed to typify ankylosing spondylitis blood.

The source of this sequence is a male donor with ankylosing spondylitis or in good health (not recorded which). The sequencing input was blood, either unsorted or a sorted T cell fraction (not recorded which).

CDR3 bases: TGTGCCAGCAGCAAAGAATTAAGACAGCTCACAGATACGCAGTATTTT. Protein: CASSKELRQLTDTQYF. This rearrangement joins TRBV21-1 to TRBJ2-3; TRBD1, the D gene given by the table, was not confirmed from the DNA. TRBV21-1 is marked as a pseudogene. The CDR3 consists of 16 residues.